This TCR beta chain was sequenced in a study of T cell changes during pregnancy in multiple sclerosis. Here immunoSEQ multiplex PCR was the method, and the copy in TCRdb shows in-frame clones only, minus some. Found here are 50,000 or so clones, around 95% of them singletons; the top ten hold around 3.9%. Per germline, CDR1 SGHTA and CDR2 FQGNSA. V lost 7 bases to trimming and J lost 2 bases; unmatched junction nucleotides: 12. This CDR3 region has 16 residues. The sample here was CD8+ T cells from peripheral blood mononuclear cells, taken after pregnancy. This sequence originates from a female donor with multiple sclerosis, enrolled in a pregnancy study. The chain uses TRBV7-2 and TRBJ2-3; 7 bases align to TRBD2. CDR3 sequence (DNA): TGTGCCAGCATTATTTCAAGCGGGGAGATCACAGATACGCAGTATTTT. Translating it yields CASIISSGEITDTQYF.